These 12 T cell receptor beta chains were all obtained from the same sample, sequenced in a study of blood T cells in healthy people across ages. The second PCR ran roughly 6 to 11 cycles with a sample-barcoded 5' primer and J-beta primers. MiXCR, applied by TCRdb to the 5' RACE reads, yields one record per CDR3 protein. The sample has 1.5 million to 2 million distinct CDR3 sequences, roughly 32% seen once; the top ten hold approximately 10%. The sample was blood. All receptors come from a woman aged 25 to 39 in good health.

The rearrangement uses TRBV4-2 and TRBJ1-5; the D gene is possibly TRBD1 (5 bases). CDR3 length equals 17 residues. V was cut by 0 bases and J by 1 base, with 13 bases left in between. Germline CDR1 and CDR2: LGHNA and YNFKEQ. The CDR3 reads CASSQEWAGLSNQPQHF. CDR3 coding DNA: TGTGCCAGCAGCCAAGAATGGGCAGGGCTAAGCAATCAGCCCCAGCATTTT.

This clonotype was found a few times. The chain uses TRBV27 and TRBJ2-5; D is perhaps TRBD2 (5 bases). V lost 8 bases to trimming and J lost 0 bases, with 19 bases between them. The CDR3 contains 16 residues. From germline, CDR1 is MNHEY and CDR2 SMNVEV (reference sequence). The CDR3 DNA is TGTGCCAGCGGTGGAGTGGCAGGACTGTACCAAGAGACCCAGTACTTC. Encoded protein: CASGGVAGLYQETQYF.

At least ten counts were recorded for this clonotype. The chain is built from TRBV20-1 and TRBJ2-4; 8 bases are a match to TRBD1. The junction had 2 bases not matched to a gene; V was cut back by 4 bases and J by 6 bases. Looked up from germline, CDR1 is DFQATT and CDR2 is SNEGSKA (reference sequence). This CDR3 comprises 12 residues. CDR3 bases: TGCAGTGCTAAAGGACAGGGAAACATTCAGTACTTC. Its protein is CSAKGQGNIQYF.

The V call is TRBV29-1, the J call TRBJ2-7; 11 positions match TRBD2. CDR3 length: 16 residues. Germline CDR1 is SQVTM and CDR2 is ANQGSEA. The ends lost 7 bases at V and 3 bases at J; junction bases unmatched: 14. The CDR3 region is CSAARLAGGSNYEQYF. For the CDR3, the DNA is TGCAGCGCCGCCAGGCTAGCGGGAGGAAGCAACTACGAGCAGTACTTC.

On this clonotype itself: Given a much more abundant clone one base away, this may be a read error. The rearrangement links TRBV29-1 to TRBJ2-7; D gene unclear. Germline CDR1 SQVTM, CDR2 ANQGSEA. This CDR3 is 13 amino acids long. V was shortened by 4 bases and J by 1 base, with 11 bases between the two germline ends. CDR3 DNA sequence: TGCAGCGTTGGTCCCGGACGGTCCTACGAGCAGTACTTC. This codes for CSVGPGRSYEQYF.

There are many counts of this clonotype. The chain recombines TRBV20-1 with TRBJ2-3, with 7 nucleotides matching TRBD2. Trimming removed 3 bases from V and 5 bases from J; junction bases left unmatched: 8. CDR3 length equals 14 residues. The V gene's germline CDR1 is DFQATT and CDR2 SNEGSKA (reference sequence). The CDR3 DNA is TGCAGTGCTAGTGACAGTGCGGGAGAAGATACGCAGTATTTT. Protein product: CSASDSAGEDTQYF.

This clonotype was recorded a few times. This chain connects TRBV10-3 to TRBJ2-4, with TRBD1 as a possible D gene (6 bases). TRBJ2-7 explains the end of the DNA better; the J call may be wrong. CDR3 length: 13 residues. The germline gives CDR1 ENHRY, CDR2 SYGVKD. Written as DNA, the CDR3 is TGTGCCATCAGTGACAGGGGCGGAGGCGAGCAGTACTTC. Translated: CAISDRGGGEQYF.

A few counts support this clonotype. The gene calls are TRBV7-8 and TRBJ1-2; maybe TRBD1 (6 bases). Germline V gene sequence: CDR1 SGHVS, CDR2 FQNEAQ. V lost 1 base, J lost 2 bases, and 11 bases lay in between. This CDR3 spans 15 amino acids. The CDR3, as DNA: TGTGCCAGCAGCTTAGACGCAGGGGTGAACTATGGCTACACCTTC. It yields the protein CASSLDAGVNYGYTF. Using reference TRBV7-8 and TRBJ1-2 for the parts outside the CDR3, the full variable domain is GAGVSQSPRYKVAKRGQDVALRCDPISGHVSLFWYQQALGQGPEFLTYFQNEAQLDKSGLPSDRFFAERPEGSVSTLKIQRTQQEDSAVYLCASSLDAGVNYGYTFGSGTRLTVV.

The chain couples TRBV2 to TRBJ2-1; D may be TRBD1 or TRBD2 (5 bases each). The ends were cut back, 5 bases at V and 4 bases at J, with 18 bases in the middle. CDR1 is SNHLY, CDR2 FYNNEI, per germline. This CDR3 is 16 amino acids long. CDR3 protein: CASSKGVSWGYNEQFF. The DNA for the CDR3 is TGTGCCAGCAGTAAAGGAGTTTCATGGGGGTACAATGAGCAGTTCTTC.

As concerns this clonotype: A read error may be the cause here, since a much bigger clone is one base away. V and J are TRBV7-9 and TRBJ2-6, with D tentatively TRBD2 (6 bases). Germline assignment: CDR1 SEHNR and CDR2 FQNEAQ (reference sequence). The CDR3 loop spans 17 amino acids. Trimming left V 5 bases short and J 0 bases short, with 14 bases between. In DNA form, the CDR3 reads TGTGCCAGCAGCGCGGGACGGTTAACCTCTGGGGCCAACGTCCTGACTTTC. Protein sequence: CASSAGRLTSGANVLTF.

This clonotype came up a few times. This chain joins TRBV6-1 and TRBJ2-1; 7 bases agree with TRBD1. Losses at the gene ends were 5 bases for V and 8 bases for J; bases not matched to a gene: 6. This CDR3 is 13 amino acids long. Germline V gives CDR1 MNHNS, CDR2 SASEGT. Here the CDR3 reads CASSLNRGDEQFF. The CDR3 DNA reads as TGTGCCAGCAGTCTTAACAGGGGTGATGAGCAGTTCTTC.

The chain recombines TRBV5-1 with TRBJ2-1; TRBD2 matches at 11 bases. Unmatched junction bases numbered 5, after V lost 4 bases and J lost 5 bases. This CDR3 region has 15 residues. In germline, CDR1 is SGHRS, CDR2 YFSETQ. CDR3 residues: CASSLGLADDNEQFF. CDR3 bases: TGCGCCAGCAGCCTGGGACTAGCGGATGACAATGAGCAGTTCTTC.